This T cell receptor (beta chain) was identified during a study of T cell responses to AZD1222 COVID-19 vaccine. Findings of the study overall: CD4 TCRs linked to vaccination spanned spike, dominating at 160-218 and 743-854. Most donors were white British, females outnumbered males, and clonal diversity was possibly underestimated. Reportedly, nearly half the spike-specific TCRs target unmutated variant regions. Spike-specific TCR depth and breadth grew after two AZD1222 doses.

V was trimmed by 6 bases and J by 0 bases, leaving 20 bases between them. The V gene's germline CDR1 is MGHRA and CDR2 YSYEKL. The CDR3 extends over 18 amino acids. A note on this clone: The target antigen is unknown.

Clones were sequenced by immunoSEQ multiplex PCR, and TCRdb holds only the in-frame ones, with some missing. This sample carries over 95,000 clones, around 85% of them seen once, and the ten largest clones take about 14%. The chain uses TRBV4-1 and TRBJ1-4; maybe TRBD1 (6 bases). The TCR was taken from an adult who received the AZD1222 COVID-19 vaccine. The sequenced sample was peripheral blood, obtained 28 days after the second AZD1222 dose. Here the CDR3 DNA reads TGCGCCAGCAGGAGTAATGGACAGCCAATTGCAACTAATGAAAAACTGTTTTTT. This encodes CASRSNGQPIATNEKLFF.